This T cell receptor beta chain was documented in a study of blood T cell repertoires in COVID-19. Study at large: Specimens from acute and convalescent COVID-19 originated in the United States, Italy and Spain. PBMCs, B-cell-depleted T cells, or T cells provided the cDNA or gDNA that made up the material.

This CDR3 has 14 residues. The germline gives CDR1 SGHVS, CDR2 FNYEAQ. V lost 1 base and J 3 bases, leaving 10 bases between the germline ends. In the original workflow: Amplification with reference gene primers provided the estimates of nucleated cell counts. The method was immunoSEQ multiplex PCR; TCRdb's version includes in-frame clones alone and lacks a portion of them. Clonal size and the V and J genes are those of that table, whereas D and trimming came from the DNA. The sample has some 150,000 clones, about 81% seen once. The TCR sequence derives from a woman aged 80 or over with acute or convalescent COVID-19. Specimen: peripheral blood. This chain links TRBV7-6 with TRBJ2-7, with D tentatively TRBD2 (5 bases). DNA for the CDR3: TGTGCCAGCAGCTTAGAGGCCGGGGTCTACGAGCAGTACTTC. It translates to CASSLEAGVYEQYF.